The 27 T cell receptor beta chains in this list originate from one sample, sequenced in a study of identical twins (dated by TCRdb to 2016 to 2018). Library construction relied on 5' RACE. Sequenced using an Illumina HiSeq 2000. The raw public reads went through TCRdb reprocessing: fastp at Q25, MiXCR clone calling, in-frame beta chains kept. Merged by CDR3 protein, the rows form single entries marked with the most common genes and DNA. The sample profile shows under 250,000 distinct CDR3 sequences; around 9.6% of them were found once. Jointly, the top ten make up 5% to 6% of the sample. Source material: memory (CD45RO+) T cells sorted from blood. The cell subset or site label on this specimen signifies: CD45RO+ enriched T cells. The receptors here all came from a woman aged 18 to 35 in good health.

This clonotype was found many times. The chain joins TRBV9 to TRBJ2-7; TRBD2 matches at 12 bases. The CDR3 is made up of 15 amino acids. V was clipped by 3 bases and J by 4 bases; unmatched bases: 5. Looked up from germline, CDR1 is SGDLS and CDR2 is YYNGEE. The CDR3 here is CASSAGLAGRYEQYF. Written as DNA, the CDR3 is TGTGCCAGCAGCGCCGGACTAGCGGGGAGGTACGAGCAGTACTTC.

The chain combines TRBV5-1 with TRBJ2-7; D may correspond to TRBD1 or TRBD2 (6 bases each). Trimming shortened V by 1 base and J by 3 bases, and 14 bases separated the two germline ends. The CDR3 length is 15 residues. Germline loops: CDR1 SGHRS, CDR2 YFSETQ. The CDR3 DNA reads TGCGCCAGCAGCTTGTCCGGGGGCCGTCTCTACGAGCAGTACTTC. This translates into CASSLSGGRLYEQYF.

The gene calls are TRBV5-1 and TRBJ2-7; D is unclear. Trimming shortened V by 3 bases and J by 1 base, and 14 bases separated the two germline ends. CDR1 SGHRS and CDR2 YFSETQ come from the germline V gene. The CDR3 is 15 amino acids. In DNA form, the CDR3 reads TGCGCCAGCAGCTCGAGGTTGTCGGGTTCCTACGAGCAGTACTTC. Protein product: CASSSRLSGSYEQYF.

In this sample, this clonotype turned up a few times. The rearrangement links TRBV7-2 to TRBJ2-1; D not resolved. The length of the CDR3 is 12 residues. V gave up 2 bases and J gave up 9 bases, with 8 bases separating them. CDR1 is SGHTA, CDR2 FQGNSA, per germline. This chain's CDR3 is CASSLFSPEQFF. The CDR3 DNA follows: TGTGCCAGCAGCTTATTTAGCCCTGAGCAGTTCTTC.

The CDR3 protein is CASSLGAIYGYTF. The CDR3 nucleotides are TGTGCCAGCAGCCTAGGCGCGATCTATGGCTACACCTTC. This chain links TRBV7-9 with TRBJ1-2; D ambiguous. Trimming removed 5 bases from V and 4 bases from J, with 11 bases in between. This CDR3 has 13 amino acids. Germline CDR1 and CDR2: SEHNR and FQNEAQ (reference sequence).

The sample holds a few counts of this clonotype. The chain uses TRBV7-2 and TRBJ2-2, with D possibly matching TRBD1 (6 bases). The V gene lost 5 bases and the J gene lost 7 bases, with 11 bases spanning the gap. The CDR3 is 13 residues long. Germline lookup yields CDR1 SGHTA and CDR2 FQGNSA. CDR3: CASSPGQFGELFF. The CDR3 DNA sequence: TGTGCCAGCAGCCCCGGACAGTTCGGGGAGCTGTTTTTT.

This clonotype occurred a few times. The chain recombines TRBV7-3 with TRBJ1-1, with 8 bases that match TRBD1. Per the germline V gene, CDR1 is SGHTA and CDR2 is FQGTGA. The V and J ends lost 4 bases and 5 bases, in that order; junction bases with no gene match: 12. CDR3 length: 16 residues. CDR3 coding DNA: TGTGCCAGCAGCTCCGGACAGGGCTTCACTGGGACTGAAGCTTTCTTT. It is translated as CASSSGQGFTGTEAFF.

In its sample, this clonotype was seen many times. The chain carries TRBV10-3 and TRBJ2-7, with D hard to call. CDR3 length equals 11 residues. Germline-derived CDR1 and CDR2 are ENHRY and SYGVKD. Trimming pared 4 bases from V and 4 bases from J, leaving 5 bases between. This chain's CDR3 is CAISASYEQYF. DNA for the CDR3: TGTGCCATCAGTGCATCTTACGAGCAGTACTTC.

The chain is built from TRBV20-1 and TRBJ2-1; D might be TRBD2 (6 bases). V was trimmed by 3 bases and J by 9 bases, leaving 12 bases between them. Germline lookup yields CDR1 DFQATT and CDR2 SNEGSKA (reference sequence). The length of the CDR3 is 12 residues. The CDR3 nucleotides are TGCAGTGCTAGTCGGCATAGCGGTGAGCAGTTCTTC. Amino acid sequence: CSASRHSGEQFF.

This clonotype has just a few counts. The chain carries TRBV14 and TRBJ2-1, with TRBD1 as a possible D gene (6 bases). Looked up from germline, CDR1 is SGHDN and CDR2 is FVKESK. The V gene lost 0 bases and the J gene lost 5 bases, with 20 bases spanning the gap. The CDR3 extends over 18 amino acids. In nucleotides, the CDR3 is TGTGCCAGCAGCCAAGAAGGCAGGGGTCCGGGGCCACACAATGAGCAGTTCTTC. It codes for CASSQEGRGPGPHNEQFF.

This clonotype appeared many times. CDR3 sequence (DNA): TGTGCCAGCTCCTACGGACAGGGTGCGAATGAGCAGTTCTTC. Protein sequence: CASSYGQGANEQFF. The chain recombines TRBV18 with TRBJ2-1; TRBD1 aligns across 8 bases. The CDR3 is 14 residues long. Germline V lookup: CDR1 KGHSH, CDR2 LQKENI. Germline trimming cut 6 bases from V and 7 bases from J; bases unmatched to any gene: 8.

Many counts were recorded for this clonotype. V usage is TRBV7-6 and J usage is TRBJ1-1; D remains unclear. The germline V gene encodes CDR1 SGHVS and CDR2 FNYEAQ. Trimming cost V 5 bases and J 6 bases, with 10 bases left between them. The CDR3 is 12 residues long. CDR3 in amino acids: CASSPYRAEAFF. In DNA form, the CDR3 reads TGTGCCAGCAGCCCGTATCGCGCTGAAGCTTTCTTT.

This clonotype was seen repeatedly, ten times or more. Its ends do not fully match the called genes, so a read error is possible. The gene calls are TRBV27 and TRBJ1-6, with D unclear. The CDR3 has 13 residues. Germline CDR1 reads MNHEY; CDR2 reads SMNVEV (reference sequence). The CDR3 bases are TGCGCCAGCAGCTTGTTGGGGAATTCACCCCTCCACTTT. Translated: CASSLLGNSPLHF.

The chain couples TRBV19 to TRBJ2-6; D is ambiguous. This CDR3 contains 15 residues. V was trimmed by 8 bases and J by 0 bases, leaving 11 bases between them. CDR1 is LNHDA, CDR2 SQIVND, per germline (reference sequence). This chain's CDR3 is CASGQIVSGANVLTF. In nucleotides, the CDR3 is TGTGCCAGTGGGCAGATAGTCTCTGGGGCCAACGTCCTGACTTTC.

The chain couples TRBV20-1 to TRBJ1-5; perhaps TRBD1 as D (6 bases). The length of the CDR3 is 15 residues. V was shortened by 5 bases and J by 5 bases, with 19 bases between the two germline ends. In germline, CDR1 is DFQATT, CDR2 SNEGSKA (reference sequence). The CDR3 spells CSAASGTNRHQPQHF. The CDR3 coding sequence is TGCAGTGCTGCCTCCGGGACAAACAGACATCAGCCCCAGCATTTT.

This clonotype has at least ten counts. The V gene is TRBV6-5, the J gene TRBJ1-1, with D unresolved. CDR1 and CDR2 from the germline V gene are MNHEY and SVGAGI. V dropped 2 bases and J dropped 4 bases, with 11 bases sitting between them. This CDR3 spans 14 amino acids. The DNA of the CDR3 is TGTGCCAGCAGTTACAACATCGGTAGCACTGAAGCTTTCTTT. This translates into CASSYNIGSTEAFF.

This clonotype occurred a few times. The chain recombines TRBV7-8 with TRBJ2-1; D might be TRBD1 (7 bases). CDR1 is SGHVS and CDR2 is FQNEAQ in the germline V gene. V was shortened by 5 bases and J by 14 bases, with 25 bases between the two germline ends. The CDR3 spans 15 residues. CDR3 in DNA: TGTGCCAGCAGCCCGGGGGACAGCGTACTCCTAGGGAAGTTCTTC. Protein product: CASSPGDSVLLGKFF.

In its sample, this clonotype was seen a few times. The CDR3 here is CASSWTDEQFF. CDR3 DNA sequence: TGTGCCAGCAGTTGGACAGACGAGCAGTTCTTC. The V and J genes are TRBV6-2 or TRBV6-3 and TRBJ2-1; possibly TRBD1 for D (6 bases). CDR3 length: 11 residues. In germline, CDR1 is MNHEY, CDR2 SVGEGT. V was trimmed by 4 bases and J by 10 bases, leaving 8 bases between them.

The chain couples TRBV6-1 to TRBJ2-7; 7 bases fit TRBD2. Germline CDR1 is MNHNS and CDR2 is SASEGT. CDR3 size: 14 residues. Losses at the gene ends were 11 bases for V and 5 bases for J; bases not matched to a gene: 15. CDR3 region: CAAARRGSVDEQYF. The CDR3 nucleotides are TGTGCCGCAGCCCGCCGCGGGAGCGTCGACGAGCAGTACTTC.

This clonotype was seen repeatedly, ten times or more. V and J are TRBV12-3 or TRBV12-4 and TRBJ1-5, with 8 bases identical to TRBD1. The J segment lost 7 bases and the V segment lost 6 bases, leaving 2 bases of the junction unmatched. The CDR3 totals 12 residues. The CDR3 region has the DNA TGTGCCAGCAGCCACAGGGGGCAGCCCCAGCATTTT. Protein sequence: CASSHRGQPQHF.

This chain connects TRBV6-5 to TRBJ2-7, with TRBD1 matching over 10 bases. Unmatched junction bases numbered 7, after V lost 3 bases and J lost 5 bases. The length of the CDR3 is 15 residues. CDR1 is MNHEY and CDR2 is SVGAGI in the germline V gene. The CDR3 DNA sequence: TGTGCCAGCAGTTATTCGGGACAGGGGACCCACGAGCAGTACTTC. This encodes CASSYSGQGTHEQYF.

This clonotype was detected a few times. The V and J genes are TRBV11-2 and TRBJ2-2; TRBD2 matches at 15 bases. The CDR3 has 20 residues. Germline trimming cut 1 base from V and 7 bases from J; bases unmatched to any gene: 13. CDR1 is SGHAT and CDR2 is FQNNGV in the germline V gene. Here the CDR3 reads CASSLGLSGLAGGDVGELFF. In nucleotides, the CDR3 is TGTGCCAGCAGCTTAGGCCTCTCAGGACTAGCGGGAGGGGACGTCGGGGAGCTGTTTTTT.

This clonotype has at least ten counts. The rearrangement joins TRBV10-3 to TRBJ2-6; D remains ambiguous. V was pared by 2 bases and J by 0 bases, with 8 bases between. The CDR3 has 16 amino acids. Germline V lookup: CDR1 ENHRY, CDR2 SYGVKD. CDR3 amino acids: CAISEGFSSGANVLTF. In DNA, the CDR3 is TGTGCCATCAGTGAGGGGTTTAGCTCTGGGGCCAACGTCCTGACTTTC.

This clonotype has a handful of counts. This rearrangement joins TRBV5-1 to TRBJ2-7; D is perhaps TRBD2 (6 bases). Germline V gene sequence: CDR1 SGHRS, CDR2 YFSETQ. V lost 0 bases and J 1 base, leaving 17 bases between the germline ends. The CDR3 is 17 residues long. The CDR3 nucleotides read TGCGCCAGCAGCTTGGGATCGGGCGGGGTTGGATCCTACGAGCAGTACTTC. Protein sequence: CASSLGSGGVGSYEQYF.

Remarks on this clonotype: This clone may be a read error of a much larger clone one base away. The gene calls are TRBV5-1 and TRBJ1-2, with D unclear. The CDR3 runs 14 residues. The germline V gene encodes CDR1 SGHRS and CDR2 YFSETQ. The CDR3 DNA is TGCGCCAGCAGCTTGGAACGGGATGGCTATGACTACACCTTC. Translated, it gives CASSLERDGYDYTF.

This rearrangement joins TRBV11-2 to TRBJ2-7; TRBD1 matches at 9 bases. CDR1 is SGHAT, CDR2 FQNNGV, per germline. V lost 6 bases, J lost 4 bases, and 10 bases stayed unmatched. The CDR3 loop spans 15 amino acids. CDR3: CASSLTRDRDYEQYF. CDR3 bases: TGTGCCAGCAGTCTTACGCGGGACAGGGATTACGAGCAGTACTTC. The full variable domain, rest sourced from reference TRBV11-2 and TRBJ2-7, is EAGVAQSPRYKIIEKRQSVAFWCNPISGHATLYWYQQILGQGPKLLIQFQNNGVVDDSQLPKDRFSAERLKGVDSTLKIQPAKLEDSAVYLCASSLTRDRDYEQYFGPGTRLTVT.

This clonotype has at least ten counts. The CDR3 is CSVGDSNQPQHF. In nucleotides, the CDR3 is TGCAGCGTTGGGGATAGCAATCAGCCCCAGCATTTT. The chain is built from TRBV29-1 and TRBJ1-5; D gene unclear. The CDR3 is made up of 12 amino acids. Germline CDR1 is SQVTM and CDR2 is ANQGSEA. The V gene lost 4 bases and the J gene lost 0 bases, with 4 bases spanning the gap.